These 27 T cell receptor beta chains were sequenced from one sample in a study of blood T cell repertoires in COVID-19. Method: immunoSEQ multiplex PCR; TCRdb's copy keeps in-frame clones and lacks some. This repertoire shows roughly 180,000 clones, approximately 87% found once; its top ten account for less than 25%. The sequenced sample consisted of peripheral blood. The receptor set was obtained from a man aged 65 to 85 with active or convalescent COVID-19.

The chain couples TRBV5-6 to TRBJ2-2; 8 bases are shared with TRBD2. Trimming took 6 bases from V and 4 from J; bases not matched to a gene: 11. The CDR3 consists of 16 residues. Germline V CDR1 and CDR2: SGHDT, YYEEEE. This chain's CDR3 is CASIPWGLEATGELFF. The CDR3, as DNA: TGTGCCAGCATCCCTTGGGGACTAGAGGCCACCGGGGAGCTGTTTTTT.

This chain uses TRBV10-1 with TRBJ2-7; 9 positions agree with TRBD1. The CDR3 is 16 amino acids. V lost 2 bases to trimming and J lost 3 bases; unmatched junction nucleotides: 8. In germline, CDR1 is WNHNN, CDR2 SYGVQD (reference sequence). The CDR3 loop is CASSEKGPGQGYEQYF. The DNA of the CDR3 is TGCGCCAGCAGTGAGAAGGGTCCGGGACAGGGCTACGAGCAGTACTTC.

This chain links TRBV6-5 with TRBJ1-1; no reliable D call. In germline, CDR1 is MNHEY, CDR2 SVGAGI. V lost 10 bases to trimming and J lost 1 base, with 7 bases between them. This CDR3 is 11 amino acids long. The CDR3 here is CATLKNTEAFF. The DNA for the CDR3 is TGTGCCACACTAAAGAACACTGAAGCTTTCTTT.

V usage is TRBV29-1 and J usage is TRBJ2-3, with 14 bases matching TRBD2. The CDR3 sequence is 15 residues long. Unmatched junction bases numbered 2, after V lost 4 bases and J lost 2 bases. CDR1 is SQVTM and CDR2 is ANQGSEA in the germline V gene. In DNA form, the CDR3 reads TGCAGCGTTGCGGGACTAGCGGGAGCCACAGATACGCAGTATTTT. This sequence encodes CSVAGLAGATDTQYF.

The J gene is TRBJ1-2, the V gene TRBV4-3, with 11 nucleotides matching TRBD1. V was clipped by 2 bases and J by 3 bases; unmatched bases: 5. There are 16 residues in the CDR3. Germline-derived CDR1 and CDR2 are LGHNA and YSLEER. This CDR3 reads CASSQSWTGGDYGYTF. The CDR3 DNA follows: TGCGCCAGCAGCCAATCCTGGACAGGGGGCGACTATGGCTACACCTTC.

The V and J genes are TRBV19 and TRBJ1-2; D unclear. This CDR3 has 16 residues. Germline V lookup: CDR1 LNHDA, CDR2 SQIVND (reference sequence). Trimming removed 5 bases from V and 6 bases from J, with 22 bases in between. DNA for the CDR3: TGTGCCAGTAGTGGTTCAAGAGTCATCCTTAATAATGGCTACACCTTC. Residues: CASSGSRVILNNGYTF.

As DNA, the CDR3 is TGCAGCGTTGGCCGACTAGCTGGTTCCACCGGGGAGCTGTTTTTT. Protein sequence: CSVGRLAGSTGELFF. This chain joins TRBV29-1 and TRBJ2-2; 7 nucleotides match TRBD2. CDR1 SQVTM and CDR2 ANQGSEA come from the germline V gene. The CDR3 totals 15 residues. Trimming at V came to 4 bases and at J to 4 bases, leaving 9 bases not matched to a gene.

V and J are TRBV24-1 and TRBJ1-2, with D possibly being TRBD1 (5 bases). V was trimmed by 3 bases and J by 6 bases, leaving 13 bases between them. CDR3 size: 14 residues. Germline V gives CDR1 KGHDR, CDR2 SFDVKD. This chain's CDR3 is CATSDTREGNGYTF. CDR3 DNA sequence: TGTGCCACCAGTGATACCAGGGAGGGAAATGGCTACACCTTC.

This sequence joins TRBV28 and TRBJ1-2; 8 bases are a match to TRBD1. Looked up from germline, CDR1 is MDHEN and CDR2 is SYDVKM. The junction had 9 bases not matched to a gene; V was cut back by 7 bases and J by 8 bases. The CDR3 extends over 13 amino acids. CDR3 protein: CASILQGELGYTF. The CDR3 region has the DNA TGTGCCAGCATCCTACAGGGGGAGCTGGGCTACACCTTC.

This chain joins TRBV10-3 and TRBJ1-2; 9 bases fit TRBD1. The trim removed 5 bases at V and 4 bases at J, leaving 8 bases unmatched. Germline assignment: CDR1 ENHRY and CDR2 SYGVKD. The CDR3 runs to 15 residues. This CDR3 is CAISRDRVTSYGYTF. CDR3 DNA: TGTGCCATCAGTCGGGACAGGGTGACGAGCTATGGCTACACCTTC.

CDR3 sequence (DNA): TGCGCCAGCAGCTCCTCGGGACAGGGATATGGCTACACCTTC. Protein sequence: CASSSSGQGYGYTF. The chain couples TRBV5-1 to TRBJ1-2; 9 bases align to TRBD1. V lost 3 bases and J lost 5; bases outside the gene matches: 5. This CDR3 is built from 14 residues. Germline V lookup: CDR1 SGHRS, CDR2 YFSETQ.

The rearrangement joins TRBV29-1 to TRBJ1-1; 7 nucleotides agree with TRBD1. This CDR3 region has 14 residues. Per the germline V gene, CDR1 is SQVTM and CDR2 is ANQGSEA. After removal of 7 bases from V and 1 base from J, the junction contained 9 bases not matched to a gene. The CDR3 spells CSGKTGTANTEAFF. The CDR3 region has the DNA TGCAGCGGAAAAACCGGGACAGCGAACACTGAAGCTTTCTTT.

V gene TRBV3-1 (or the pseudogene TRBV3-2) combines with J gene TRBJ1-1, with D unresolved. The germline CDR1 and CDR2 sequences are LGHDT and YNNKEL (reference sequence). The CDR3 sequence is 12 residues long. V gave up 4 bases and J gave up 3 bases, with 6 bases separating them. CDR3: CASSLRHTEAFF. As DNA, the CDR3 is TGTGCCAGCAGCCTGAGGCACACTGAAGCTTTCTTT.

This rearrangement joins TRBV9 to TRBJ1-2, with a weak D call TRBD1 (5 bases). V lost 4 bases and J 0 bases, leaving 19 bases between the germline ends. This CDR3 comprises 17 residues. Germline V CDR1 and CDR2: SGDLS, YYNGEE. CDR3 in DNA: TGTGCCAGCAGCACGCACCAGGGAGGCGGCACTAACTATGGCTACACCTTC. Residues: CASSTHQGGGTNYGYTF.

The chain combines TRBV5-8 with TRBJ1-5; D remains ambiguous. CDR3 length equals 15 residues. Trimming stripped 0 bases from V and 3 bases from J, with 10 bases between. Germline CDR1 reads SGHTS; CDR2 reads YDEGEE. CDR3 bases: TGTGCCAGCAGCTTGGTCCCCCTAAACAATCAGCCCCAGCATTTT. This codes for CASSLVPLNNQPQHF. Filled out from reference TRBV5-8 and TRBJ1-5, the complete variable domain reads EAGVTQSPTHLIKTRGQQATLRCSPISGHTSVYWYQQALGLGLQFLLWYDEGEERNRGNFPPRFSGRQFPNYSSELNVNALELEDSALYLCASSLVPLNNQPQHFGDGTRLSIL.

The sample holds one count of this clone. The CDR3 DNA is TGTGCCAGCAGCTTGAAATGGGTGGGGAGAACTAACTATGGCTACACCTTC. Translated, it gives CASSLKWVGRTNYGYTF. This chain links TRBV5-6 with TRBJ1-2; D is unresolved. The germline gives CDR1 SGHDT, CDR2 YYEEEE. Deletions cut 1 base from V and 0 bases from J, with 16 bases between. The CDR3 is 17 residues long.

This chain joins TRBV4-3 and TRBJ2-5; 9 bases are a match to TRBD2. The CDR3 contains 15 residues. The J segment lost 1 base and the V segment lost 4 bases, leaving 4 bases of the junction unmatched. Germline-derived CDR1 and CDR2 are LGHNA and YSLEER. The CDR3 sequence is CASSRATSGQETQYF. In nucleotides, the CDR3 is TGCGCCAGCAGCCGGGCGACTAGCGGCCAAGAGACCCAGTACTTC.

The DNA for the CDR3 is TGCGCCAGCAGCTTTGGGGCGGGAGTGGCTGAAGCTTTCTTT. This sequence encodes CASSFGAGVAEAFF. The chain recombines TRBV5-1 with TRBJ1-1, with a possible D match to TRBD1 (5 bases). V was trimmed by 2 bases and J by 6 bases, leaving 14 bases between them. The CDR3 totals 14 residues. CDR1 and CDR2 (germline): SGHRS, YFSETQ.

The genes are TRBV30 and TRBJ2-7; D perhaps matches TRBD1 (5 bases). Between the trimmed V and J ends, which lost 0 bases and 6 bases, there was a span of 12 bases. Germline CDR1 is GTSNPN and CDR2 is SVGIG (reference sequence). The CDR3 runs 13 residues. In nucleotides, the CDR3 is TGTGCCTGGAGTGTCCAAGGGGCGGCCGAGCAGTACTTC. Amino acids: CAWSVQGAAEQYF.

The gene calls are TRBV10-3 and TRBJ1-5; D remains ambiguous. This CDR3 contains 17 residues. Germline V CDR1 and CDR2: ENHRY, SYGVKD. Trimming took 0 bases from V and 0 from J, leaving 12 bases between them. CDR3 in amino acids: CAISESFSYGSNQPQHF. The CDR3 nucleotides are TGTGCCATCAGTGAGTCGTTTTCGTACGGTAGCAATCAGCCCCAGCATTTT.

This clone was detected only once. J is TRBJ1-1 and V is TRBV5-1, with D possibly matching TRBD1 (6 bases). The V end lost 5 bases, the J end lost 3 bases, and 11 bases lay between the germline ends. Looked up from germline, CDR1 is SGHRS and CDR2 is YFSETQ. The length of the CDR3 is 13 residues. CDR3 amino acids: CASRRGSYTEAFF. Here the CDR3 DNA reads TGCGCCAGCAGAAGGGGGTCCTACACTGAAGCTTTCTTT. Variable domain in full (rest from reference TRBV5-1 and TRBJ1-1): KAGVTQTPRYLIKTRGQQVTLSCSPISGHRSVSWYQQTPGQGLQFLFEYFSETQRNKGNFPGRFSGRQFSNSRSEMNVSTLELGDSALYLCASRRGSYTEAFFGQGTRLTVV.

The V call is TRBV3-1 (or the pseudogene TRBV3-2), the J call TRBJ1-5; the match to TRBD1 covers 10 bases. The germline V gene has CDR1 LGHDT and CDR2 YNNKEL (reference sequence). With V trimmed by 4 bases and J by 5 bases, 8 bases remained unmatched. The CDR3 spans 16 residues. As DNA, the CDR3 is TGTGCCAGCAGCCCCTCCGGACAGGGGGTATATCAGCCCCAGCATTTT. Protein sequence: CASSPSGQGVYQPQHF.

The chain carries TRBV21-1 and TRBJ1-4; the D segment call TRBD1 is taken from the table without a DNA check. TRBV21-1 is a listed pseudogene. The length of the CDR3 is 13 residues. The CDR3 is CANPGQGNEKLFF. DNA for the CDR3: TGTGCCAACCCAGGGCAGGGTAATGAAAAACTGTTTTTT.

The chain links TRBV5-8 to TRBJ1-5, with unresolved D. The germline CDR1 and CDR2 sequences are SGHTS and YDEGEE. The CDR3 runs 11 residues. With 2 bases removed from V and 9 bases from J, the gap between germline ends came to 6 bases. The CDR3 DNA sequence: TGTGCCAGCAGCTTATACGGGCCCCAGCATTTT. Protein: CASSLYGPQHF.

This chain connects TRBV7-6 to TRBJ1-1; tentative D call: TRBD1 (6 bases). CDR3 length equals 13 residues. Germline CDR1 SGHVS, CDR2 FNYEAQ. The V gene lost 4 bases and the J gene lost 2 bases, with 8 bases spanning the gap. CDR3 region: CASSSDSNTEAFF. The CDR3 DNA reads as TGTGCCAGCAGCTCGGACAGTAACACTGAAGCTTTCTTT. The full variable domain, its missing parts supplied by reference TRBV7-6 and TRBJ1-1, is GAGVSQSPRYKVTKRGQDVALRCDPISGHVSLYWYRQALGQGPEFLTYFNYEAQQDKSGLPNDRFSAERPEGSISTLTIQRTEQRDSAMYRCASSSDSNTEAFFGQGTRLTVV.

This chain joins TRBV5-4 and TRBJ2-1; possibly TRBD1 for D (6 bases). CDR3 length: 16 residues. The germline V gene has CDR1 SGHNT and CDR2 YYREEE (reference sequence). V lost 3 bases to trimming and J lost 7 bases, with 20 bases between them. CDR3 sequence: CASSSIWDTKGNEQFF. The CDR3 bases are TGTGCCAGCAGCTCGATATGGGACACTAAAGGGAATGAGCAGTTCTTC.

The chain recombines TRBV7-9 with TRBJ1-4, with 8 nucleotides matching TRBD1. The V and J ends lost 5 bases and 4 bases, in that order; junction bases with no gene match: 15. Germline V CDR1 and CDR2: SEHNR, FQNEAQ (reference sequence). The CDR3 spans 18 residues. DNA of the CDR3: TGTGCCAGCAGCCTAATTGGGACAGGAGGGGCCCATAATGAAAAACTGTTTTTT. Translation: CASSLIGTGGAHNEKLFF.